A single sample gave rise to the 30 T cell receptor beta chains below, sequenced in a study of T cells after posttransplantation cyclophosphamide (dated by TCRdb to 2015 to 2016). Preparation of the library involved the immunoSEQ multiplex PCR assay. The immuneACCESS repertoire file appears here via TCRdb, limited to in-frame rearrangements. These files lack a portion of the clones; in checked studies, under half of the deficit traces to unresolved V genes, and the cause of the others is not known. The sample yields about 31,000 clones; roughly 90% were counted once. The top ten clones comprise approximately 0.1% of the sample. To count as naive, T cells had to be viable CD3+CD4+ or CD3+CD8+ cells with a CCR7+CD45RA+CD45RO-CD95-CD27+CD28+ profile. The material sequenced was naive CD4+ T cells sorted from blood. The source is a man aged 30 to 39 in good health and a related stem cell transplant donor.

This chain connects TRBV7-8 to TRBJ1-1, with 8 bases matching TRBD1. This CDR3 has 14 amino acids. Germline V gene lookup returns CDR1 SGHVS and CDR2 FQNEAQ. Losses at the gene ends were 8 bases for V and 0 bases for J; bases not matched to a gene: 5. CDR3 coding DNA: TGTGCCAGCTTCCCGGACAGGGTGAACACTGAAGCTTTCTTT. Protein product: CASFPDRVNTEAFF.

The chain employs TRBV21-1 and TRBJ2-2; the table's D call, TRBD1, was not checked against the DNA. TRBV21-1 is flagged as a pseudogene. CDR3 size: 16 residues. The CDR3 sequence: CASSNREGEDTGELFF. The DNA for the CDR3 is TGTGCCAGCAGCAATCGCGAAGGGGAAGACACCGGGGAGCTGTTTTTT.

The rearrangement joins TRBV9 to TRBJ1-3; 11 nucleotides agree with TRBD1. Losses at the gene ends were 1 base for V and 0 bases for J; bases not matched to a gene: 6. Looked up from germline, CDR1 is SGDLS and CDR2 is YYNGEE. This CDR3 has 18 residues. The DNA for the CDR3 is TGTGCCAGCAGCGTATACGGACAGGGGGCAACCTCTGGAAACACCATATATTTT. Its protein product is CASSVYGQGATSGNTIYF.

The rearrangement links TRBV7-9 to TRBJ2-3; no firm D call. Germline-derived CDR1 and CDR2 are SEHNR and FQNEAQ (reference sequence). The CDR3 covers 12 residues. V lost 2 bases to trimming and J lost 8 bases, with 8 bases between them. This CDR3 is CASSLTDGTQYF. CDR3 nucleotide sequence: TGTGCCAGCAGCTTAACAGACGGTACGCAGTATTTT.

The sample holds one count of this clone. V and J are TRBV11-1 and TRBJ2-5; D is unresolved. The CDR3 extends over 14 amino acids. The germline V and J ends were trimmed by 5 bases and 0 bases, with 10 bases remaining between them. Germline lookup yields CDR1 SGHAT and CDR2 FQDESV (reference sequence). Here the CDR3 reads CASSPSVYQETQYF. The CDR3 DNA sequence: TGTGCCAGCAGCCCCAGTGTGTACCAAGAGACCCAGTACTTC.

This clone was observed a few times. V usage is TRBV6-6 and J usage is TRBJ1-4; D may be TRBD1 (5 bases). CDR1 is MNHNY, CDR2 SVGAGI, per germline (reference sequence). The CDR3 has 12 residues. Trimming took 7 bases from V and 12 from J, leaving 15 bases between them. The CDR3 DNA reads as TGTGCCAGCACGCGGGGGGTTGAGGAACTGTTTTTT. It yields the protein CASTRGVEELFF.

The chain combines TRBV2 with TRBJ1-5, with D perhaps matching TRBD1 (5 bases). Germline-derived CDR1 and CDR2 are SNHLY and FYNNEI. The CDR3 sequence is 15 residues long. V lost 5 bases and J 0 bases, leaving 11 bases between the germline ends. This CDR3 reads CASSPRTSSNQPQHF. In DNA, the CDR3 is TGTGCCAGCAGTCCACGGACAAGTAGCAATCAGCCCCAGCATTTT.

J is TRBJ1-5 and V is TRBV28; 9 bases match TRBD1. Germline loops: CDR1 MDHEN, CDR2 SYDVKM. V shed 3 bases and J 0 bases; nucleotides not matched to a gene: 3. This CDR3 is 16 amino acids long. In nucleotides, the CDR3 is TGTGCCAGCAGTTTTTTGGGACAGGGTAGCAATCAGCCCCAGCATTTT. It encodes CASSFLGQGSNQPQHF.

CDR3 nucleotides: TGCGCCAGCAGCTTGGAGTTCGGGGGGCCCTACGAGCAGTACTTC. It codes for CASSLEFGGPYEQYF. The chain combines TRBV5-1 with TRBJ2-7, with D perhaps TRBD2 (7 bases). This CDR3 contains 15 residues. Germline values: CDR1 SGHRS, CDR2 YFSETQ. Trimming cost V 0 bases and J 2 bases, with 12 bases left between them.

The chain is built from TRBV14 and TRBJ2-2, with TRBD1 matching 8 bases. V was pared by 2 bases and J by 1 base, with 3 bases of the junction left unmatched. CDR1 is SGHDN, CDR2 FVKESK, per germline. The CDR3 consists of 16 residues. The CDR3 DNA sequence: TGTGCCAGCAGCCAAACAACAGGGGGGAACACCGGGGAGCTGTTTTTT. This encodes CASSQTTGGNTGELFF.

The CDR3 region has the DNA TGTGCCAGCTCAGGGGCGGGCGACACTGAAGCTTTCTTT. This sequence encodes CASSGAGDTEAFF. The J gene is TRBJ1-1, the V gene TRBV19; tentatively, D is TRBD1 (6 bases). The CDR3 is 13 amino acids. Germline V CDR1 and CDR2: LNHDA, SQIVND (reference sequence). Trimming shortened V by 9 bases and J by 3 bases, and 14 bases separated the two germline ends.

This rearrangement joins TRBV7-9 to TRBJ1-1; D is perhaps TRBD1 (6 bases). There are 15 residues in the CDR3. The germline V gene has CDR1 SEHNR and CDR2 FQNEAQ (reference sequence). V was shortened by 2 bases and J by 2 bases, with 12 bases between the two germline ends. DNA for the CDR3: TGTGCCAGCAGCTTACAGGGGACCTCAAACACTGAAGCTTTCTTT. Amino acids: CASSLQGTSNTEAFF.

This chain uses TRBV5-1 with TRBJ2-1; 8 nucleotides agree with TRBD1. The germline CDR1 and CDR2 sequences are SGHRS and YFSETQ. This CDR3 region has 16 residues. V dropped 4 bases and J dropped 5; count of bases not matched to a gene: 11. The CDR3 coding sequence is TGCGCCAGCAGCGAGACGTCCGGGACAGGCAACAATGAGCAGTTCTTC. Its translation: CASSETSGTGNNEQFF.

This chain connects TRBV5-1 to TRBJ2-1; perhaps TRBD2 as D (6 bases). The V and J ends lost 1 base and 4 bases respectively, with 12 bases between them. Germline lookup yields CDR1 SGHRS and CDR2 YFSETQ. This CDR3 spans 15 amino acids. The CDR3 coding sequence is TGCGCCAGCAGCTTGACTAGCTTCGGGTACAATGAGCAGTTCTTC. Protein sequence: CASSLTSFGYNEQFF.

The chain uses TRBV4-1 and TRBJ1-5; no firm D call. The germline gives CDR1 MGHRA, CDR2 YSYEKL. Deletions cut 1 base from V and 2 bases from J, with 3 bases between. The CDR3 has 13 amino acids. The CDR3 region has the DNA TGCGCCAGCAGCCAAGTAGGCAATCAGCCCCAGCATTTT. Protein sequence: CASSQVGNQPQHF.

The rearrangement joins TRBV27 to TRBJ2-5; no clear D. The better agreement between TRBJ2-7 and the DNA end casts doubt on the J call. Looked up from germline, CDR1 is MNHEY and CDR2 is SMNVEV (reference sequence). The CDR3 contains 11 residues. For the CDR3, the DNA is TGTGCCAGCAGTCGGAGCTACGAGCAGTACTTC. This translates into CASSRSYEQYF.

The chain carries TRBV28 and TRBJ1-5, with unresolved D. V was trimmed by 3 bases and J by 4 bases, leaving 10 bases between them. This CDR3 is built from 14 residues. In germline, CDR1 is MDHEN, CDR2 SYDVKM. The DNA for the CDR3 is TGTGCCAGCAGTTTTCTGGCGGCTAATCAGCCCCAGCATTTT. Translating it yields CASSFLAANQPQHF.

The chain couples TRBV9 to TRBJ1-1; 7 bases line up with TRBD1. The CDR3 covers 14 residues. Germline V gene lookup returns CDR1 SGDLS and CDR2 YYNGEE. The V and J ends lost 4 bases and 5 bases, in that order; junction bases with no gene match: 8. CDR3 sequence reads: CASSPDRVDTEAFF. For the CDR3, the DNA is TGTGCCAGCAGCCCCGACAGGGTTGATACTGAAGCTTTCTTT.

The chain has TRBV19 and TRBJ2-3, with 7 bases matching TRBD2. The germline CDR1 and CDR2 sequences are LNHDA and SQIVND (reference sequence). This CDR3 spans 15 amino acids. Trimming cost V 8 bases and J 0 bases; bases outside gene matches: 8. CDR3 nucleotides: TGTGCCAGTCGTACCGGGACTACAAGCACAGATACGCAGTATTTT. It specifies CASRTGTTSTDTQYF.

This chain joins TRBV4-2 and TRBJ2-7; 8 bases are shared with TRBD1. Germline V gene sequence: CDR1 LGHNA, CDR2 YNFKEQ. V shed 0 bases and J 3 bases; nucleotides not matched to a gene: 7. The CDR3 runs 16 residues. CDR3 sequence (DNA): TGTGCCAGCAGCCAAGATCGAAACAGGGGGAACTACGAGCAGTACTTC. Amino acids: CASSQDRNRGNYEQYF.

This chain uses TRBV7-9 with TRBJ2-1; maybe TRBD2 (7 bases). This CDR3 comprises 17 residues. V was trimmed by 5 bases and J by 0 bases, leaving 17 bases between them. The germline V gene encodes CDR1 SEHNR and CDR2 FQNEAQ (reference sequence). This CDR3 reads CASSRAGAHSSYNEQFF. The CDR3 DNA sequence: TGTGCCAGCAGCCGTGCGGGGGCCCACTCCTCCTACAATGAGCAGTTCTTC.

This clone was detected only once. V is TRBV2 and J is TRBJ2-3; TRBD1 matches at 8 bases. Trimming at V came to 7 bases and at J to 7 bases, leaving 10 bases not matched to a gene. The CDR3 is made up of 14 amino acids. CDR1 is SNHLY, CDR2 FYNNEI, per germline. CDR3 coding DNA: TGTGCCAGCACCGGACAGGGCTCACATTATACGCAGTATTTT. Translation gives CASTGQGSHYTQYF.

This rearrangement joins TRBV14 to TRBJ2-1, with 8 bases fitting TRBD1. Looked up from germline, CDR1 is SGHDN and CDR2 is FVKESK. The CDR3 loop spans 14 amino acids. V trimming: 4 bases; J trimming: 1 base; junction bases outside the gene matches: 0. CDR3 coding DNA: TGTGCCAGCAGCCGACAGGGGTCCTACAATGAGCAGTTCTTC. As protein: CASSRQGSYNEQFF.

This clone was observed once. The chain couples TRBV2 to TRBJ2-2; TRBD2 agrees at 8 bases. Trimming removed 0 bases from V and 4 bases from J; junction bases left unmatched: 10. This CDR3 is 18 amino acids long. Germline lookup yields CDR1 SNHLY and CDR2 FYNNEI. CDR3 in DNA: TGTGCCAGCAGTGAAGCGCTTCAGGGACTAGAAGGCACCGGGGAGCTGTTTTTT. Translated, it gives CASSEALQGLEGTGELFF.

The chain employs TRBV7-9 and TRBJ1-6; no clear D gene. Trimming took off 1 base at V and 5 bases at J, with 6 bases between the two ends. The CDR3 consists of 14 residues. CDR1 is SEHNR and CDR2 is FQNEAQ in the germline V gene (reference sequence). The CDR3 DNA is TGTGCCAGCAGCTTAGTCGGTGATAATTCACCCCTCCACTTT. It codes for CASSLVGDNSPLHF.

The gene calls are TRBV9 and TRBJ1-3; 8 bases line up with TRBD1. V shed 3 bases and J 8 bases; nucleotides not matched to a gene: 13. CDR3 size: 16 residues. Germline V gene sequence: CDR1 SGDLS, CDR2 YYNGEE. The CDR3 DNA follows: TGTGCCAGCAGCGCCCGGACAGGGCACGCCTCGGACACCATATATTTT. It codes for CASSARTGHASDTIYF.

This clone was picked up a small number of times. The genes are TRBV18 and TRBJ1-3; tentative D call: TRBD1 (5 bases). Germline V gene data show CDR1 as KGHSH and CDR2 as LQKENI. The V gene lost 4 bases and the J gene lost 7 bases, with 17 bases spanning the gap. This CDR3 has 15 amino acids. The CDR3 bases are TGTGCCAGCTCACTCAGTTGGGGCGAGGAGAACACCATATATTTT. Its translation is CASSLSWGEENTIYF.

The CDR3 reads CASSLSVSTGELFF. The CDR3 DNA sequence: TGCGCCAGCAGCTTGTCCGTCTCCACCGGGGAGCTGTTTTTT. The chain joins TRBV5-1 to TRBJ2-2; D unclear. The V gene's germline CDR1 is SGHRS and CDR2 YFSETQ. CDR3 size: 14 residues. Trimming shortened V by 1 base and J by 4 bases, and 8 bases separated the two germline ends.

This rearrangement joins TRBV5-1 to TRBJ1-1, with D unclear. Trimming pared 0 bases from V and 1 base from J, leaving 7 bases between. The germline V gene encodes CDR1 SGHRS and CDR2 YFSETQ. This CDR3 spans 14 amino acids. CDR3 sequence reads: CASSLALSNTEAFF. The CDR3 DNA reads as TGCGCCAGCAGCTTGGCCTTATCGAACACTGAAGCTTTCTTT. Supplemented by reference TRBV5-1 and TRBJ1-1, the full variable domain reads KAGVTQTPRYLIKTRGQQVTLSCSPISGHRSVSWYQQTPGQGLQFLFEYFSETQRNKGNFPGRFSGRQFSNSRSEMNVSTLELGDSALYLCASSLALSNTEAFFGQGTRLTVV.

In its sample, this clone was seen a few times. The chain links TRBV10-3 to TRBJ1-1; a weak D match, TRBD1 (6 bases). The CDR3 length is 16 residues. In germline, CDR1 is ENHRY, CDR2 SYGVKD. V shed 5 bases and J shed 4 bases, with 20 bases lying between them. DNA for the CDR3: TGTGCCATCAGTTCCACACAGGGAGTTGTGTTCACTGAAGCTTTCTTT. Translation: CAISSTQGVVFTEAFF.